This record looks at one T cell receptor (beta chain) sequence and its context. Its antigen is undetermined. Only in-frame clones appear in the TCRdb table, and some are missing; sequencing was by immunoSEQ multiplex PCR. The sample has over 150,000 clones; 85% to 95% are singletons. Trimming took off 1 base at V and 2 bases at J, with 14 bases between the two ends. The CDR3 extends over 16 amino acids. CDR1 and CDR2 from the germline V gene are GTSNPN and SVGIG (reference sequence). These data belong to a study of T cell responses to AZD1222 COVID-19 vaccine. The study's findings and limits: Clonal diversity was possibly underestimated, and the donors were mostly white British, with more females. Sampling that yielded the repertoires occurred only after the peak T cell response.

Source: peripheral blood, taken 28 days after the second AZD1222 dose. The chain is built from TRBV30 and TRBJ1-4; D is perhaps TRBD1 (5 bases). The source of this sequence is an adult who received the AZD1222 COVID-19 vaccine. CDR3 residues: CAWSAFGGGTNEKLFF. The CDR3, as DNA: TGTGCCTGGAGTGCTTTCGGGGGAGGGACTAATGAAAAACTGTTTTTT.